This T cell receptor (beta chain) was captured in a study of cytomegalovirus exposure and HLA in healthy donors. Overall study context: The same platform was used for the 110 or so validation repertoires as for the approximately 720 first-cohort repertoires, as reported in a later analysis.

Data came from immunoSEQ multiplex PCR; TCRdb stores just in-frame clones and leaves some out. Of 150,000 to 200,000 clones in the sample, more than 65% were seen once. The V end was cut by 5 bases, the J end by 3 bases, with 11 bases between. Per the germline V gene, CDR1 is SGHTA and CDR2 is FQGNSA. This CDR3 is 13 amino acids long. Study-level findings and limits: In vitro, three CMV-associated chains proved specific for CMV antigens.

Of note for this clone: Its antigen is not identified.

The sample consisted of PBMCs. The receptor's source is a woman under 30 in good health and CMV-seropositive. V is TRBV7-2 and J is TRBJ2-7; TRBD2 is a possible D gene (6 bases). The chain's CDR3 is CASSIAGNYEQYF. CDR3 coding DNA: TGTGCCAGCAGCATCGCGGGGAACTACGAGCAGTACTTC.